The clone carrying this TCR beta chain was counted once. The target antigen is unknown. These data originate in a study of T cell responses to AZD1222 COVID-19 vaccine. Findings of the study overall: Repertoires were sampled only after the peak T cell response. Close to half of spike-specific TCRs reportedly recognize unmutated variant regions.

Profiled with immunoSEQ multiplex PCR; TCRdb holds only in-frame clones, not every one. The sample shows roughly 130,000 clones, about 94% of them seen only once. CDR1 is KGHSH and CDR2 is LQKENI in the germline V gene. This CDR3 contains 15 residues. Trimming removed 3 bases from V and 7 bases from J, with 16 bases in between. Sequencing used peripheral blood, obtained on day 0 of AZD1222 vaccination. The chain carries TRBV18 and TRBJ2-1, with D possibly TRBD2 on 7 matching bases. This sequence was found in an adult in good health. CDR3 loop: CASSPPRGRGNEQFF. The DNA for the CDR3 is TGTGCCAGCTCACCCCCCCGTGGGAGGGGGAATGAGCAGTTCTTC.